These 29 T cell receptor beta chains share one sample of origin, sequenced in a study of T cells in Graves' hyperthyroidism and ophthalmopathy. Template material for amplifying TCR beta CDR3 regions consisted of RNA transcripts. The HTBI primer set drove a first-round RT-PCR of the TCR CDR3. TCRdb processed the multiplex PCR reads anew with MiXCR; each CDR3 protein has one entry. Found here are 490,000 or so distinct CDR3 sequences, around 43% of them singletons; the top ten hold around two fifths. The sample consisted of peripheral blood or thyroid tissue (not recorded which). These receptors were collected from an adult woman with Graves' disease, either hyperthyroidism or ophthalmopathy (not recorded which).

The genes are TRBV7-8 and TRBJ1-5, with D possibly TRBD1 on 6 matching bases. The CDR3 spans 18 residues. V was clipped by 6 bases and J by 4 bases, with 25 bases between them. The germline gives CDR1 SGHVS, CDR2 FQNEAQ. CDR3 amino acids: CASSTRVGGVGRNQPQHF. The CDR3 DNA sequence: TGTGCCAGCAGTACTAGGGTCGGGGGCGTGGGACGAAATCAGCCCCAGCATTTT.

This clonotype has just a few counts. The rearrangement joins TRBV10-3 to TRBJ2-3; TRBD2 matches at 10 bases. J was trimmed by 3 bases and V by 8 bases; bases with no gene match: 8. Germline-derived CDR1 and CDR2 are ENHRY and SYGVKD. The CDR3 length is 15 residues. The CDR3 sequence: CAIRRASGRTDTQYF. The CDR3 DNA reads TGTGCCATCCGCCGCGCTAGCGGGAGAACAGATACGCAGTATTTT.

The V call is TRBV14, the J call TRBJ1-2; D might be TRBD1 (5 bases). V lost 8 bases, J lost 2 bases, and 15 bases lay in between. The germline V gene has CDR1 SGHDN and CDR2 FVKESK. This CDR3 is built from 14 residues. CDR3 in amino acids: CASSVVTDNYGYTF. The CDR3 DNA reads TGTGCCAGCTCAGTTGTGACAGACAACTATGGCTACACCTTC.

V gene TRBV7-9 combines with J gene TRBJ1-1; 10 nucleotides match TRBD1. The CDR3 loop spans 16 amino acids. V gave up 5 bases and J gave up 4 bases; unmatched junction bases: 10. Germline CDR1 and CDR2: SEHNR and FQNEAQ (reference sequence). Here the CDR3 reads CASSPDRGRFGTEAFF. The DNA of the CDR3 is TGTGCCAGCAGCCCCGACAGGGGGCGTTTTGGCACTGAAGCTTTCTTT.

The chain joins TRBV20-1 to TRBJ2-6; 12 bases align to TRBD1. V lost 5 bases and J lost 1; bases outside the gene matches: 15. This CDR3 region has 20 residues. Per the germline V gene, CDR1 is DFQATT and CDR2 is SNEGSKA (reference sequence). The CDR3 DNA reads as TGCAGTGCTCCCAGACCCGGGACAGGGGGCAGTAGGTCTGGGGCCAACGTCCTGACTTTC. It translates to CSAPRPGTGGSRSGANVLTF.

This clonotype was counted a few times. The chain is built from TRBV15 and TRBJ2-1; D remains ambiguous. The CDR3 extends over 13 amino acids. Germline V CDR1 and CDR2: LNHNV, YYDKDF (reference sequence). The germline V and J ends were trimmed by 0 bases and 8 bases, with 8 bases remaining between them. For the CDR3, the DNA is TGTGCCACCAGCAGAGATGAAATGGATGAGCAGTTCTTC. Translating gives CATSRDEMDEQFF.

The chain carries TRBV29-1 and TRBJ1-2, with a tentative D call TRBD1 (5 bases). Germline CDR1 is SQVTM and CDR2 is ANQGSEA. Trimming removed 0 bases at V and 9 bases at J, with 17 bases between. This CDR3 region has 14 residues. The DNA of the CDR3 is TGCAGCGTTGAAGATCTTAACCGGCAGGGCTGCTACACCTTC. It specifies CSVEDLNRQGCYTF.

At least ten counts were recorded for this clonotype. This chain connects TRBV7-2 to TRBJ2-5, with a tentative D call TRBD1 (6 bases). V dropped 1 base and J dropped 2 bases, with 14 bases sitting between them. Germline-derived CDR1 and CDR2 are SGHTA and FQGNSA. The length of the CDR3 is 16 residues. The CDR3 region is CASSLVGRGRQETQYF. Here the CDR3 DNA reads TGTGCCAGCAGCTTAGTTGGCAGGGGTAGACAAGAGACCCAGTACTTC.

The J gene is TRBJ1-2, the V gene TRBV9; TRBD1 agrees at 8 bases. Germline V CDR1 and CDR2: SGDLS, YYNGEE. The V gene end was trimmed by 6 bases and the J gene end by 1 base; junction bases not matched to a gene: 5. This CDR3 comprises 14 residues. CDR3 residues: CASTPGQGNYGYTF. In DNA, the CDR3 is TGTGCCAGCACCCCAGGACAGGGTAACTATGGCTACACCTTC. The full variable domain, rest sourced from reference TRBV9 and TRBJ1-2, is DSGVTQTPKHLITATGQRVTLRCSPRSGDLSVYWYQQSLDQGLQFLIQYYNGEERAKGNILERFSAQQFPDLHSELNLSSLELGDSALYFCASTPGQGNYGYTFGSGTRLTVV.

As DNA, the CDR3 is TGCGCCAGCAGCCAAGATTCAGGGGGGAACGAGCAGTACTTC. Translating gives CASSQDSGGNEQYF. The chain joins TRBV4-3 to TRBJ2-7, with a weak D call TRBD1 (7 bases). Trimming pared 0 bases from V and 5 bases from J, leaving 11 bases between. The CDR3 covers 14 residues. The germline V gene encodes CDR1 LGHNA and CDR2 YSLEER.

A remark on this clonotype: Here the CDR3 omits its conserved ending phenylalanine or tryptophan, so a read error is the likely source. The limits of the CDR3 on the DNA are not certain, so only TCRdb's listed CDR3 is given. The rearrangement links TRBV10-3 to TRBJ1-6. Including both end residues, the CDR3 is 10 amino acids long. Germline loops: CDR1 ENHRY, CDR2 SYGVKD. This chain's CDR3 is CAISESTSMA.

This clonotype was counted at least ten times. The CDR3 spells CASSPPGVQETQYF. The CDR3 nucleotides read TGTGCCAGCAGTCCGCCAGGGGTCCAAGAGACCCAGTACTTC. This chain links TRBV3-1 with TRBJ2-5, with a possible D match to TRBD1 (6 bases). Germline CDR1 is LGHDT and CDR2 is YNNKEL (reference sequence). V lost 6 bases and J lost 1, with 12 bases in between. The CDR3 has 14 amino acids.

This chain connects TRBV20-1 to TRBJ1-2; D is undetermined. The CDR3 runs to 11 residues. Germline lookup yields CDR1 DFQATT and CDR2 SNEGSKA (reference sequence). V lost 6 bases and J lost 13, with 18 bases in between. CDR3 in amino acids: CSATDAGRGTF. DNA for the CDR3: TGCAGTGCAACCGACGCAGGACGCGGCACCTTC.

The chain has TRBV10-3 and TRBJ2-7, with a tentative D call TRBD1 (5 bases). CDR1 and CDR2 from the germline V gene are ENHRY and SYGVKD. V shed 3 bases and J shed 3 bases, with 12 bases lying between them. The CDR3 runs 14 residues. As DNA, the CDR3 is TGTGCCATCAGTGAATCCGGACACAACTACGAGCAGTACTTC. Encoded protein: CAISESGHNYEQYF.

This clonotype has a count of ten or more. V usage is TRBV7-2 and J usage is TRBJ1-2, with unresolved D. CDR1 SGHTA and CDR2 FQGNSA come from the germline V gene. The CDR3 is 13 amino acids. With 0 bases removed from V and 7 bases from J, the gap between germline ends came to 9 bases. The CDR3 region is CASSLAGSGGYTF. Written as DNA, the CDR3 is TGTGCCAGCAGCTTAGCAGGGTCAGGTGGCTACACCTTC.

The V gene is TRBV15, the J gene TRBJ1-3, with 7 bases fitting TRBD1. The germline V gene has CDR1 LNHNV and CDR2 YYDKDF (reference sequence). The V segment lost 2 bases and the J segment 0 bases; nucleotides outside the gene matches: 4. The CDR3 totals 16 residues. The CDR3 spells CATSRPQGPSGNTIYF. The DNA for the CDR3 is TGTGCCACCAGCAGACCACAGGGGCCCTCTGGAAACACCATATATTTT.

The rearrangement joins TRBV7-3 to TRBJ2-3; TRBD1 or TRBD2 may be the D gene (5 bases each). V was trimmed by 5 bases and J by 0 bases, leaving 18 bases between them. CDR3 length equals 17 residues. The germline gives CDR1 SGHTA, CDR2 FQGTGA. CDR3 protein: CASSLAPGGASTDTQYF. The CDR3 region has the DNA TGTGCCAGCAGCCTAGCCCCTGGGGGTGCTAGCACAGATACGCAGTATTTT. Filled out from reference TRBV7-3 and TRBJ2-3, the complete variable domain reads GAGVSQTPSNKVTEKGKYVELRCDPISGHTALYWYRQSLGQGPEFLIYFQGTGAADDSGLPNDRFFAVRPEGSVSTLKIQRTERGDSAVYLCASSLAPGGASTDTQYFGPGTRLTVL.

Details on this clonotype: This may be a read error: a much more frequent sequence differs by one nucleotide. The J gene is TRBJ1-5, the V gene TRBV28; possible D gene TRBD1, 5 bases. Per germline, CDR1 MDHEN and CDR2 SYDVKM. The CDR3 has 16 amino acids. Trimming took 5 bases from V and 7 from J, leaving 21 bases between them. CDR3 in amino acids: CASSTFQVRSGQPQHF. As DNA, the CDR3 is TGTGCCAGCAGTACCTTTCAAGTACGATCAGGGCAGCCCCAGCATTTT.

Regarding this clonotype: A much bigger clone sits one base away, suggesting this may be a read error. The V call is TRBV5-6, the J call TRBJ1-4; D may be TRBD1 (5 bases). This CDR3 region has 12 residues. CDR1 and CDR2 (germline): SGHDT, YYEEEE. DNA for the CDR3: TGTGCCAGCAGCGGGGGAAACGAAAAACTGCTTTTT. It specifies CASSGGNEKLLF.

The chain carries TRBV9 and TRBJ1-1, with D uncertain. The CDR3 is 14 residues long. With 0 bases removed from V and 1 base from J, the gap between germline ends came to 7 bases. In germline, CDR1 is SGDLS, CDR2 YYNGEE. This CDR3 is CASSVEFRNTEAFF. CDR3 sequence (DNA): TGTGCCAGCAGCGTAGAGTTCAGGAACACTGAAGCTTTCTTT.

The J gene is TRBJ2-7, the V gene TRBV10-3; D might be TRBD2 (5 bases). Germline assignment: CDR1 ENHRY and CDR2 SYGVKD. CDR3 size: 15 residues. The ends were cut back, 10 bases at V and 0 bases at J, with 19 bases in the middle. For the CDR3, the DNA is TGTGCCAGCAGGCGGGCTAGCCCAAGCTCCTACGAGCAGTACTTC. This encodes CASRRASPSSYEQYF.

The V gene is TRBV20-1, the J gene TRBJ2-1; a weak D match, TRBD1 (7 bases). CDR1 DFQATT and CDR2 SNEGSKA come from the germline V gene (reference sequence). The CDR3 runs 17 residues. Trimming cost V 4 bases and J 0 bases, with 19 bases left between them. Written as DNA, the CDR3 is TGCAGTGCTAAGGGGGCTGCGGGAAGGCCCTCCTACAATGAGCAGTTCTTC. Translation gives CSAKGAAGRPSYNEQFF.

A few counts support this clonotype. The rearrangement links TRBV29-1 to TRBJ2-2; the D is unclear. This CDR3 comprises 13 residues. Deletions cut 0 bases from V and 6 bases from J, with 8 bases between. Per germline, CDR1 SQVTM and CDR2 ANQGSEA. CDR3 bases: TGCAGCGTTGAAGAGGGCCATCCCGGGGAGCTGTTTTTT. It encodes CSVEEGHPGELFF.

This clonotype was seen a single time. The rearrangement joins TRBV19 to TRBJ2-7; 10 nucleotides agree with TRBD2. From germline, CDR1 is LNHDA and CDR2 SQIVND (reference sequence). Germline trimming cut 5 bases from V and 1 base from J; bases unmatched to any gene: 5. The CDR3 spans 15 residues. CDR3 in DNA: TGTGCCAGTAGTTGGACTAGCGGAGGGTCCTACGAGCAGTACTTC. Amino acids: CASSWTSGGSYEQYF.

This clonotype was picked up many times. The chain combines TRBV20-1 with TRBJ1-2; TRBD1 might be the D (5 bases). Trimming removed 5 bases from V and 0 bases from J, with 10 bases in between. CDR1 DFQATT and CDR2 SNEGSKA come from the germline V gene (reference sequence). The length of the CDR3 is 13 residues. In DNA, the CDR3 is TGCAGTGCTGGCCCGGACACTAACTATGGCTACACCTTC. Translation gives CSAGPDTNYGYTF.

This clonotype was observed at least ten times. The chain links TRBV7-9 to TRBJ1-4, with 7 bases matching TRBD1. V was clipped by 5 bases and J by 4 bases; unmatched bases: 7. The CDR3 contains 15 residues. Looked up from germline, CDR1 is SEHNR and CDR2 is FQNEAQ (reference sequence). The CDR3 loop is CASSPGTAVNEKLFF. The CDR3 DNA follows: TGTGCCAGCAGCCCCGGGACAGCCGTTAATGAAAAACTGTTTTTT.

This clonotype is medium-sized in the sample. The CDR3 loop is CASSSGPNYEQYF. In nucleotides, the CDR3 is TGTGCCAGCAGCAGCGGGCCGAACTACGAGCAGTACTTC. The chain has TRBV7-6 and TRBJ2-7; D perhaps matches TRBD2 (6 bases). The germline V gene has CDR1 SGHVS and CDR2 FNYEAQ. The V and J ends lost 5 bases and 3 bases respectively, with 11 bases between them. There are 13 residues in the CDR3.

The sample holds a few counts of this clonotype. This chain uses TRBV28 with TRBJ1-2, with a possible D match to TRBD1 (6 bases). The germline V and J ends were trimmed by 6 bases and 3 bases, with 14 bases remaining between them. CDR1 MDHEN and CDR2 SYDVKM come from the germline V gene. This CDR3 region has 14 residues. The CDR3 protein is CASSSRGRDYGYTF. CDR3 coding DNA: TGTGCCAGCAGCTCCCGGGGGCGCGACTATGGCTACACCTTC.

Regarding this clonotype: A junction boundary mismatches the germline segment, possibly from a read error. The chain's CDR3 is CAGSPTGSYEQYF. The CDR3 DNA reads TGTGCCGGCAGCCCGACAGGGTCCTACGAGCAGTACTTC. The chain recombines TRBV5-5 with TRBJ2-7; 7 bases map to TRBD1. This CDR3 region has 13 residues. In germline, CDR1 is SGHKS, CDR2 YYEKEE (reference sequence).